These 8 T cell receptor beta chains were all obtained from the same sample, sequenced in a study of cytomegalovirus exposure and HLA in healthy donors. 13 Jbeta primers and 60 Vbeta primers were used for the PCR. The assay was immunoSEQ multiplex PCR, and TCRdb's table has in-frame clones only and misses some. The sample yields more than 80,000 clones, 81% seen once. Sequencing was carried out using PBMCs. Receptors were obtained from a girl aged 2-10 years in good health and CMV-seropositive.

J is TRBJ1-5 and V is TRBV15, with 9 nucleotides matching TRBD1. J gave up 1 base and V 6 bases, and 7 bases lay outside the gene matches. This CDR3 has 16 residues. The V gene's germline CDR1 is LNHNV and CDR2 YYDKDF (reference sequence). The CDR3 sequence is CATRPDRGKSNQPQHF. CDR3 nucleotide sequence: TGTGCCACCAGGCCAGACAGGGGGAAAAGCAATCAGCCCCAGCATTTT. The entire variable domain, with the rest obtained from reference TRBV15 and TRBJ1-5, is as follows: DAMVIQNPRYQVTQFGKPVTLSCSQTLNHNVMYWYQQKSSQAPKLLFHYYDKDFNNEADTPDNFQSRRPNTSFCFLDIRSPGLGDTAMYLCATRPDRGKSNQPQHFGDGTRLSIL.

V gene TRBV4-3 combines with J gene TRBJ2-7; 7 bases are shared with TRBD2. The V segment lost 4 bases and the J segment 4 bases; nucleotides outside the gene matches: 19. The germline V gene has CDR1 LGHNA and CDR2 YSLEER. The CDR3 runs to 18 residues. The CDR3 is CASSLPLERDHILYEQYF. As DNA, the CDR3 is TGCGCCAGCAGCCTCCCCCTGGAGCGGGACCACATATTATACGAGCAGTACTTC.

The chain recombines TRBV4-1 with TRBJ2-1; D gene uncertain. Germline CDR1 is MGHRA and CDR2 is YSYEKL. Trimming removed 1 base at V and 8 bases at J, with 18 bases between. CDR3 length: 16 amino acids. CDR3 nucleotide sequence: TGCGCCAGCAGCCAAGGTATTCTAGGTTTGATATATGAGCAGTTCTTC. Amino acids: CASSQGILGLIYEQFF.

This clone was picked up a small number of times. J is TRBJ1-2 and V is TRBV11-2; no definite D call. V was cut by 5 bases and J by 8 bases, with 12 bases left in between. The CDR3 is 12 residues long. Germline V gene data show CDR1 as SGHAT and CDR2 as FQNNGV. CDR3 protein: CASSDLSIGYTF. The CDR3 bases are TGTGCCAGCAGCGACTTATCTATCGGCTACACCTTC.

V and J are TRBV4-1 and TRBJ1-4; tentative D call: TRBD1 (6 bases). Trimming left V 0 bases short and J 1 base short, with 12 bases between. The CDR3 has 17 amino acids. Germline values: CDR1 MGHRA, CDR2 YSYEKL. CDR3 loop: CASSQDVLRGTNEKLFF. The CDR3 DNA follows: TGCGCCAGCAGCCAAGACGTCCTCAGGGGAACTAATGAAAAACTGTTTTTT.

The chain links TRBV19 to TRBJ1-5; 7 bases match TRBD1. The junction had 7 bases not matched to a gene; V was cut back by 5 bases and J by 6 bases. Germline values: CDR1 LNHDA, CDR2 SQIVND (reference sequence). The length of the CDR3 is 14 residues. CDR3 protein: CASSPDRDGQPQHF. The DNA of the CDR3 is TGTGCCAGTAGTCCCGACAGGGACGGTCAGCCCCAGCATTTT.

This clone showed up just once. The V call is TRBV27, the J call TRBJ2-7, with 7 nucleotides matching TRBD2. After removal of 2 bases from V and 6 bases from J, the junction contained 4 bases not matched to a gene. Germline V gene lookup returns CDR1 MNHEY and CDR2 SMNVEV (reference sequence). This CDR3 spans 13 amino acids. CDR3 DNA sequence: TGTGCCAGCAGTTTACGGGAGGCGGGCGAGCAGTACTTC. Translating it yields CASSLREAGEQYF.

This clone showed up just once. J is TRBJ1-2 and V is TRBV15; D gene ambiguous. V was trimmed by 0 bases and J by 8 bases, leaving 7 bases between them. The CDR3 contains 12 residues. Germline lookup yields CDR1 LNHNV and CDR2 YYDKDF (reference sequence). The CDR3 spells CATSRDRGGYTF. CDR3 coding DNA: TGTGCCACCAGCAGAGACCGCGGGGGCTACACCTTC.